These 17 T cell receptor beta chains were sequenced from one sample in a study of shared clonotypes between healthy human individuals. Repertoires were generated with immunoSEQ multiplex PCR, while TCRdb's copy carries only in-frame clones and drops some. The profile covers 2.3 million or so clones, with over 90% appearing a single time and approximately 0.4% taken by the ten largest. Sequenced: naive CD4+ T cells from PBMCs. Stated subset: CD45RA+ positively selected. These receptor sequences come from a man aged 18-30 years in good health. Some clones in this sample may be carry-over from other donors' samples.

This rearrangement joins TRBV7-6 to TRBJ1-5, with 8 bases fitting TRBD1. The CDR3 has 13 amino acids. Trimming removed 5 bases from V and 7 bases from J; junction bases left unmatched: 4. The germline gives CDR1 SGHVS, CDR2 FNYEAQ. The CDR3 region is CASSPDRVQPQHF. The CDR3 coding sequence is TGTGCCAGCAGCCCGGACAGGGTCCAGCCCCAGCATTTT.

The V gene is TRBV28, the J gene TRBJ1-2; 9 nucleotides line up with TRBD1. CDR3 length: 12 residues. From germline, CDR1 is MDHEN and CDR2 SYDVKM. The chain's CDR3 is CATGGGNYGYTF. In nucleotides, the CDR3 is TGTGCAACAGGGGGCGGAAACTATGGCTACACCTTC.

This clone was detected only once. This chain connects TRBV11-2 to TRBJ2-7; 13 positions agree with TRBD2. Germline V CDR1 and CDR2: SGHAT, FQNNGV. The CDR3 runs to 15 residues. Trimming at V came to 5 bases and at J to 7 bases, leaving 8 bases not matched to a gene. This CDR3 reads CASSLLAGGMGEQYF. CDR3 DNA: TGTGCCAGCAGCCTACTAGCGGGAGGGATGGGGGAGCAGTACTTC.

The chain combines TRBV6-5 with TRBJ2-5; no definite D call. V was pared by 1 base and J by 0 bases, with 9 bases between. The CDR3 totals 15 residues. Germline V CDR1 and CDR2: MNHEY, SVGAGI. In DNA, the CDR3 is TGTGCCAGCAGTTACTTCCTAGATTACCAAGAGACCCAGTACTTC. Encoded protein: CASSYFLDYQETQYF.

The rearrangement links TRBV18 to TRBJ2-7; no reliable D call. CDR1 is KGHSH, CDR2 LQKENI, per germline. V was shortened by 3 bases and J by 1 base, with 19 bases between the two germline ends. The CDR3 covers 17 residues. This CDR3 is CASSPSGRGPLSYEQYF. CDR3 in DNA: TGTGCCAGCTCACCCTCCGGACGAGGACCCCTATCCTACGAGCAGTACTTC.

The chain uses TRBV21-1 and TRBJ2-4; whether TRBD2, the table's D call, matches the DNA was not checked. TRBV21-1 is a listed pseudogene. CDR3 length: 19 amino acids. DNA for the CDR3: TGTGCCAGCAGCAAAAAGGCACGTGAGCGGAACCTAGCCAAAAACATTCAGTACTTC. This sequence encodes CASSKKARERNLAKNIQYF.

V and J are TRBV7-2 and TRBJ2-7; the match to TRBD2 covers 7 bases. The germline V gene has CDR1 SGHTA and CDR2 FQGNSA. This CDR3 is built from 14 residues. The V and J ends lost 5 bases and 9 bases, in that order; junction bases with no gene match: 13. The DNA for the CDR3 is TGTGCCAGCAGCGATGGAGCGGGGCGGTGGGGGCAGTACTTC. This sequence encodes CASSDGAGRWGQYF. The whole variable domain, remainder taken from reference TRBV7-2 and TRBJ2-7, is GAGVSQSPSNKVTEKGKDVELRCDPISGHTALYWYRQSLGQGLEFLIYFQGNSAPDKSGLPSDRFSAERTGGSVSTLTIQRTQQEDSAVYLCASSDGAGRWGQYFGPGTRLTVT.

J is TRBJ2-5 and V is TRBV7-8; D gene ambiguous. Germline CDR1 is SGHVS and CDR2 is FQNEAQ. The CDR3 length is 13 residues. V was trimmed by 2 bases and J by 7 bases, leaving 11 bases between them. CDR3 region: CASSLSSRWTQYF. The DNA of the CDR3 is TGTGCCAGCAGCTTAAGTAGCCGGTGGACCCAGTACTTC.

This rearrangement joins TRBV29-1 to TRBJ2-7; D may be TRBD1 (6 bases). Looked up from germline, CDR1 is SQVTM and CDR2 is ANQGSEA. CDR3 length: 12 amino acids. The V end lost 8 bases, the J end lost 2 bases, and 13 bases lay between the germline ends. The CDR3 spells CSYTGITYEQYF. CDR3 nucleotides: TGCAGCTATACAGGGATTACCTACGAGCAGTACTTC.

The chain has TRBV6-6 and TRBJ2-4; 11 positions agree with TRBD2. CDR1 and CDR2 (germline): MNHNY, SVGAGI (reference sequence). After removal of 6 bases from V and 6 bases from J, the junction contained 4 bases not matched to a gene. The CDR3 is 14 residues long. As DNA, the CDR3 is TGTGCCAGCAGGACTAGCGGGATCCTAAACATTCAGTACTTC. This codes for CASRTSGILNIQYF.

The J gene is TRBJ2-7, the V gene TRBV18; possible D gene TRBD1, 6 bases. Germline loops: CDR1 KGHSH, CDR2 LQKENI. This CDR3 spans 14 amino acids. V lost 6 bases and J 4 bases, leaving 16 bases between the germline ends. Written as DNA, the CDR3 is TGTGCCAGCTCGGGGGCACAGGGATCTTACGAGCAGTACTTC. This sequence encodes CASSGAQGSYEQYF. Based on the CDR3 plus reference TRBV18 and TRBJ2-7, the full variable domain is NAGVMQNPRHLVRRRGQEARLRCSPMKGHSHVYWYRQLPEEGLKFMVYLQKENIIDESGMPKERFSAEFPKEGPSILRIQQVVRGDSAAYFCASSGAQGSYEQYFGPGTRLTVT.

Written as DNA, the CDR3 is TGTGCCATCAGTGACGCTAGCCGCAGCGTCGATACGCAGTATTTT. Amino acids: CAISDASRSVDTQYF. This chain links TRBV10-3 with TRBJ2-3, with a tentative D call TRBD2 (5 bases). Per the germline V gene, CDR1 is ENHRY and CDR2 is SYGVKD. Trimming pared 3 bases from V and 6 bases from J, leaving 16 bases between. The CDR3 has 15 amino acids.

About this clone itself: An end of the junction does not agree with germline; a read error may underlie this. This rearrangement joins TRBV29-1 to TRBJ2-1, with 9 nucleotides matching TRBD2. The CDR3 consists of 13 residues. The germline gives CDR1 SQVTM, CDR2 ANQGSEA. The CDR3 sequence is CSVPGGAGGPGVF. Written as DNA, the CDR3 is TGCAGCGTCCCCGGTGGAGCGGGAGGACCGGGGGTCTTC.

This chain uses TRBV7-3 with TRBJ2-2, with D tentatively TRBD1 (5 bases). The CDR3 is made up of 18 amino acids. Germline loops: CDR1 SGHTA, CDR2 FQGTGA. The V gene lost 2 bases and the J gene lost 0 bases, with 16 bases spanning the gap. DNA of the CDR3: TGTGCCAGCAGCTTAGACAGTTTATATTTCGCGAACACCGGGGAGCTGTTTTTT. Protein: CASSLDSLYFANTGELFF.

V usage is TRBV7-2 and J usage is TRBJ2-7, with D perhaps assigned TRBD1 or TRBD2 (5 bases each). The CDR3 totals 15 residues. From germline, CDR1 is SGHTA and CDR2 FQGNSA. Trimming shortened V by 2 bases and J by 2 bases, and 13 bases separated the two germline ends. The CDR3 loop is CASSLLGDDAYEQYF. CDR3 bases: TGTGCCAGCAGCTTATTGGGGGACGACGCCTACGAGCAGTACTTC.

The gene calls are TRBV4-3 and TRBJ2-3; 9 positions match TRBD2. V gave up 0 bases and J gave up 0 bases; unmatched junction bases: 10. The CDR3 has 19 amino acids. Looked up from germline, CDR1 is LGHNA and CDR2 is YSLEER. The CDR3 sequence is CASSQDLTGAGGSTDTQYF. CDR3 DNA sequence: TGCGCCAGCAGCCAAGACCTGACCGGAGCGGGAGGCAGCACAGATACGCAGTATTTT.

The chain uses TRBV7-2 and TRBJ1-1, with D hard to call. The V end lost 1 base, the J end lost 4 bases, and 13 bases lay between the germline ends. Germline V gene data show CDR1 as SGHTA and CDR2 as FQGNSA. The length of the CDR3 is 15 residues. The CDR3 protein is CASSLVPGWGTEAFF. The CDR3 DNA reads as TGTGCCAGCAGCTTAGTGCCCGGCTGGGGCACTGAAGCTTTCTTT. Variable domain in full (rest from reference TRBV7-2 and TRBJ1-1): GAGVSQSPSNKVTEKGKDVELRCDPISGHTALYWYRQSLGQGLEFLIYFQGNSAPDKSGLPSDRFSAERTGGSVSTLTIQRTQQEDSAVYLCASSLVPGWGTEAFFGQGTRLTVV.